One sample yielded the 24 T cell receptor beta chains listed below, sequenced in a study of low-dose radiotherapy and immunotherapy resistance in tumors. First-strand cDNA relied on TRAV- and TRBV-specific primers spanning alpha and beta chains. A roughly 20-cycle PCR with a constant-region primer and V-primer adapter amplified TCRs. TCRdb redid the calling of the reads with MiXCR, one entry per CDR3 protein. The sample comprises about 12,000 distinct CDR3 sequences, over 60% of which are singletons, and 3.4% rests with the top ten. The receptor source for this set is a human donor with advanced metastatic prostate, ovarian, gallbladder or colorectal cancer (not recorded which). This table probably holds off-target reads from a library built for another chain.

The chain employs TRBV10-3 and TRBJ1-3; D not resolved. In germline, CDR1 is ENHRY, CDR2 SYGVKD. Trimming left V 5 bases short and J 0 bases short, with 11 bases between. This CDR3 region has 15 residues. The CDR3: CAISNGPISGNTIYF. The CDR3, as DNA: TGTGCCATCAGTAACGGACCGATCTCTGGAAACACCATATATTTT.

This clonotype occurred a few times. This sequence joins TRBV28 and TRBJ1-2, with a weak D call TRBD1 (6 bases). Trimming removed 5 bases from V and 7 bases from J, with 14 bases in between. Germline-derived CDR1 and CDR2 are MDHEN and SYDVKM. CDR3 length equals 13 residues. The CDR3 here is CASSPDSLGGYTF. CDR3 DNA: TGTGCCAGCAGTCCGGACAGCCTTGGTGGCTACACCTTC.

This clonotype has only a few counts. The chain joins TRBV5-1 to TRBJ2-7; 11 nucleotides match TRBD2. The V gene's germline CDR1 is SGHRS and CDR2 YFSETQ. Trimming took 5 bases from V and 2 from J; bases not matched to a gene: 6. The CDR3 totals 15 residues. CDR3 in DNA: TGCGCCAGCAGGAGAAGACTAGCGGGGCCCTACGAGCAGTACTTC. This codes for CASRRRLAGPYEQYF.

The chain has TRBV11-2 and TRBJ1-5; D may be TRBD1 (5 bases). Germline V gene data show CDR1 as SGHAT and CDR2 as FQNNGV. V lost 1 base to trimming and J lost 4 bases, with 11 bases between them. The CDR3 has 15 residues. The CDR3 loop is CASSLGQGGNQPQHF. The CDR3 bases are TGTGCCAGCAGCTTAGGGCAGGGTGGGAATCAGCCCCAGCATTTT.

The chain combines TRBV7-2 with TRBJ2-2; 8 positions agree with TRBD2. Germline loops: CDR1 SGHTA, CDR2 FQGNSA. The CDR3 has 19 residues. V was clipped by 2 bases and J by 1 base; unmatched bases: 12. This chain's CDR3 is CASSLSLAGYLLNTGELFF. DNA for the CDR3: TGTGCCAGCAGCTTATCTCTAGCGGGTTACCTCTTGAACACCGGGGAGCTGTTTTTT.

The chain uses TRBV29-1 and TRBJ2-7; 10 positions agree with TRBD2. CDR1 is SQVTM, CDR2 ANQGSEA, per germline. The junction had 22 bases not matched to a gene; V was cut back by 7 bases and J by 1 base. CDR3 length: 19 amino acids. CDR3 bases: TGCAGCGGGTCGTGGGGGGCCCCGTATACTAGCGGGATGTCCTACGAGCAGTACTTC. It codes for CSGSWGAPYTSGMSYEQYF.

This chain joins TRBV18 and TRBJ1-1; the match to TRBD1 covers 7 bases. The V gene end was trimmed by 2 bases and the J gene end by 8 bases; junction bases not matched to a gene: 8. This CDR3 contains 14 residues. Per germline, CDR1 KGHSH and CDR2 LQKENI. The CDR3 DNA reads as TGTGCCAGCTCACCATACGACAGGGTCACGGAAGCTTTCTTT. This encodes CASSPYDRVTEAFF.

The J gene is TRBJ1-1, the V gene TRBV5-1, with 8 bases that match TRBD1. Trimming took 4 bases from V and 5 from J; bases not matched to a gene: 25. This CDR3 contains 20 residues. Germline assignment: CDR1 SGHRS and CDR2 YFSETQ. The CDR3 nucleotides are TGCGCCAGCAGCCCTACGACCGGGACAGGAGGCCTCAAATTTCAGACTGAAGCTTTCTTT. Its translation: CASSPTTGTGGLKFQTEAFF.

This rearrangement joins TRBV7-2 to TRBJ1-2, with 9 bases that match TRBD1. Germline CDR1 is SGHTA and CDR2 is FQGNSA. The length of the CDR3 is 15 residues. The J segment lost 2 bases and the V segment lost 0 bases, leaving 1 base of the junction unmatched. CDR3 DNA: TGTGCCAGCAGCTTAGCTACAGGGGGCAACTATGGCTACACCTTC. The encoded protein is CASSLATGGNYGYTF.

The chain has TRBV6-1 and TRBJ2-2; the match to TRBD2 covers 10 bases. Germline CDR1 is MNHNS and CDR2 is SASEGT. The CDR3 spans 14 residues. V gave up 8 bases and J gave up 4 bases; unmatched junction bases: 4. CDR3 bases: TGTGCCAGCTCTAGCGGGAGCTTCACCGGGGAGCTGTTTTTT. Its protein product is CASSSGSFTGELFF.

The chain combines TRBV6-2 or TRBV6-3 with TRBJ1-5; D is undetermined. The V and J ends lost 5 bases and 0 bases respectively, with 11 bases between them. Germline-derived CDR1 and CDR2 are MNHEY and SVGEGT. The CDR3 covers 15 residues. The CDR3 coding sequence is TGTGCCAGCAGTCGCCAAGCTTATAGCAATCAGCCCCAGCATTTT. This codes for CASSRQAYSNQPQHF.

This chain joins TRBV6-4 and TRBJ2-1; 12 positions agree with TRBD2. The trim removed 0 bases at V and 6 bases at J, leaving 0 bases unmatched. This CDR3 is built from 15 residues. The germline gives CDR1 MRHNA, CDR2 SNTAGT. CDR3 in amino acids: CASSDSTSGSNEQFF. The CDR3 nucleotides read TGTGCCAGCAGTGACTCGACTAGCGGGAGCAATGAGCAGTTCTTC.

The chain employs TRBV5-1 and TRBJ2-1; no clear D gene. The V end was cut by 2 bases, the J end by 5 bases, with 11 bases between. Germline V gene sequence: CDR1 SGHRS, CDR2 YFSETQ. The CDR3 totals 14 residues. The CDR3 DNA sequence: TGCGCCAGCAGCTTAATTGGCAGCAACAATGAGCAGTTCTTC. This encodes CASSLIGSNNEQFF.

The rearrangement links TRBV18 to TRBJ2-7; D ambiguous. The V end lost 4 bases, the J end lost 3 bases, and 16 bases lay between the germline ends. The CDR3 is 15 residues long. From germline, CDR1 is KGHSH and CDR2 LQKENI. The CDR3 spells CASSRYSANDYEQYF. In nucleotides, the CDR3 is TGTGCCAGCTCACGATATAGTGCAAATGACTACGAGCAGTACTTC.

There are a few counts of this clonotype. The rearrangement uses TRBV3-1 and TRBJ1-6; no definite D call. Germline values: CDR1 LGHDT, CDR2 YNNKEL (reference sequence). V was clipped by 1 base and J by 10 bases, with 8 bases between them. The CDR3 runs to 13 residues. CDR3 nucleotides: TGTGCCAGCAGCCAAGGAGGGAACTCACCCCTCCACTTT. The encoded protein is CASSQGGNSPLHF.

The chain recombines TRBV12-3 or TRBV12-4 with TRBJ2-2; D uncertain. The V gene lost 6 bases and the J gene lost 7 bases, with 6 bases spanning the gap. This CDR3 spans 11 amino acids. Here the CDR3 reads CASSLNGELFF. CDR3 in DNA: TGTGCCAGCAGCCTCAACGGGGAGCTGTTTTTT.

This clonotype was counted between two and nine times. The DNA of the CDR3 is TGTGCCAGCAGCCTCTCGGGGGGAAGCGAGCAGTACTTC. Translating gives CASSLSGGSEQYF. The chain links TRBV9 to TRBJ2-7; 7 positions agree with TRBD2. The CDR3 consists of 13 residues. In germline, CDR1 is SGDLS, CDR2 YYNGEE. Trimming cost V 4 bases and J 6 bases; bases outside gene matches: 7.

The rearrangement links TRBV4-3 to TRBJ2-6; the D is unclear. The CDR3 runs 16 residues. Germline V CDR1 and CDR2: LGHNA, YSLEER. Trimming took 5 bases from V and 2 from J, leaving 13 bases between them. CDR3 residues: CASSVEAVAGANVLTF. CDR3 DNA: TGCGCCAGCAGCGTTGAGGCCGTTGCTGGGGCCAACGTCCTGACTTTC.

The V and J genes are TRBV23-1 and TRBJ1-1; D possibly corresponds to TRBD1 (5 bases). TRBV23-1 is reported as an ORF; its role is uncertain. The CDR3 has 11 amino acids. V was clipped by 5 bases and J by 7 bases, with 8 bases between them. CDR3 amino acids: CASSMRGEAFF. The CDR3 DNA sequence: TGCGCCAGCAGTATGAGGGGTGAAGCTTTCTTT.

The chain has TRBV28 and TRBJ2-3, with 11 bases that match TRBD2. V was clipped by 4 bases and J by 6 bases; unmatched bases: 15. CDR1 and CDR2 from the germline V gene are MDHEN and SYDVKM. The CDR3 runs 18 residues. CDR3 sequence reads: CASSSPGLAGQGWDTQYF. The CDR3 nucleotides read TGTGCCAGCAGTTCCCCCGGACTAGCGGGCCAGGGATGGGATACGCAGTATTTT. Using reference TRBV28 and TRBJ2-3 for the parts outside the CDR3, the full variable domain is DVKVTQSSRYLVKRTGEKVFLECVQDMDHENMFWYRQDPGLGLRLIYFSYDVKMKEKGDIPEGYSVSREKKERFSLILESASTNQTSMYLCASSSPGLAGQGWDTQYFGPGTRLTVL.

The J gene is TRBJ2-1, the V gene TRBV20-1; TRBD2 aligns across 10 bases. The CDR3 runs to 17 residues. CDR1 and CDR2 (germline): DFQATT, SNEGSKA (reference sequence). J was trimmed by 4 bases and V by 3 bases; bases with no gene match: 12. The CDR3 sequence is CSASVLAGAVQYNEQFF. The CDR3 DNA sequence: TGCAGTGCTAGTGTGCTAGCGGGAGCGGTCCAGTACAATGAGCAGTTCTTC.

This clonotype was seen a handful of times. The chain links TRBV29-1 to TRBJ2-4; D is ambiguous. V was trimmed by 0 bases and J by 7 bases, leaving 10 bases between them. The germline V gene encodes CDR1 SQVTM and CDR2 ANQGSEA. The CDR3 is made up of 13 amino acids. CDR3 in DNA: TGCAGCGTTGAAGATAGAGTATCGAACATTCAGTACTTC. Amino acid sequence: CSVEDRVSNIQYF.

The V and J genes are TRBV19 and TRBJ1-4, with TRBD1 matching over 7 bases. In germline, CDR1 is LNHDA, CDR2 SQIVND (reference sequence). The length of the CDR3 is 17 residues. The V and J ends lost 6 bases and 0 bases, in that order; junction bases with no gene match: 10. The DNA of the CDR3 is TGTGCCAGTAGGACAGGGATCGGTGCGGCAACTAATGAAAAACTGTTTTTT. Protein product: CASRTGIGAATNEKLFF.

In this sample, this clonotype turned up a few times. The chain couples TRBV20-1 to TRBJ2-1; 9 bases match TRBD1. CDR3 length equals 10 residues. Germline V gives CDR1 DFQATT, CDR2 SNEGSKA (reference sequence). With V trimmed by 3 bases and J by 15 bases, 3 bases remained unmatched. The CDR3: CSASMGQGFF. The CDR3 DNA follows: TGCAGTGCTAGTATGGGACAGGGGTTCTTC.